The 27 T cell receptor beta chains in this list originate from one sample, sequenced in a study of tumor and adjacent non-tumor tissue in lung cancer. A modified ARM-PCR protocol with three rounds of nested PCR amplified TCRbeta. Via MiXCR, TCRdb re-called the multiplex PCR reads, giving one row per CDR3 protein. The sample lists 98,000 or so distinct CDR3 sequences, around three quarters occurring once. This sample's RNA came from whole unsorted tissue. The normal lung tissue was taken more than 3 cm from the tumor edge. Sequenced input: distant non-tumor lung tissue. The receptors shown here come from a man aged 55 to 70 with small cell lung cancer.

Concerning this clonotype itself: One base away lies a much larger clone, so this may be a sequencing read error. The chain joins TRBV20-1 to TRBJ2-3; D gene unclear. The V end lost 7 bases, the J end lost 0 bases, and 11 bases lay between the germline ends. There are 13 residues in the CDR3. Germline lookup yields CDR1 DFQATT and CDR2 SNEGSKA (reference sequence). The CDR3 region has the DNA TGCAGTGTCGGCGTTGCTAGCACAGATACGCAGTATTTT. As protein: CSVGVASTDTQYF.

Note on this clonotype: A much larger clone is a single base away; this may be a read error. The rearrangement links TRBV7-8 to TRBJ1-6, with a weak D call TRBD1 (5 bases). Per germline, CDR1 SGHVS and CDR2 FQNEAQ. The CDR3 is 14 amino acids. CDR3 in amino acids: CASSLEGTNSPLRF. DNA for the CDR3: TGTGCCAGCAGCTTAGAAGGGACTAATTCACCCCTCCGCTTT.

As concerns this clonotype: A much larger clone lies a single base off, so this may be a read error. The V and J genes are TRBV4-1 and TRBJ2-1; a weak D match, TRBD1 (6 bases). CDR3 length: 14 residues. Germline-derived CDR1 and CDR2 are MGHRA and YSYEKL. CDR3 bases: TGCGCCACCAAGGTGGGACAAGCGTACAATGATCAGTTCTTC. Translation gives CATKVGQAYNDQFF.

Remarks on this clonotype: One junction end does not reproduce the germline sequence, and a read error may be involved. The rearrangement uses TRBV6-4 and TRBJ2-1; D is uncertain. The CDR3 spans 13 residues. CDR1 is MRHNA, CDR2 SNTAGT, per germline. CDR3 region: CAGSKQWWDEQFF. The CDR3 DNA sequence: TGTGCCGGCAGCAAACAGTGGTGGGATGAGCAGTTCTTC.

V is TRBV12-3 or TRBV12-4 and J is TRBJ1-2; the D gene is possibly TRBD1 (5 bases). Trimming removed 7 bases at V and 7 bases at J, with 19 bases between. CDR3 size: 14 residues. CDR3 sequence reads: CASTTRHGAGGYTF. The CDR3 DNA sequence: TGTGCCAGCACCACGAGACACGGGGCGGGTGGCTACACCTTC.

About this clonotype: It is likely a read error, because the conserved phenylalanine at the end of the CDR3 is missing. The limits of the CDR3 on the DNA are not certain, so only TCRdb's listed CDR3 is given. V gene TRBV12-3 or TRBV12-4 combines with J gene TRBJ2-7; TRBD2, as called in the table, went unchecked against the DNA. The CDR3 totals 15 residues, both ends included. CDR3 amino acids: CASSTGLAGGSEQYL.

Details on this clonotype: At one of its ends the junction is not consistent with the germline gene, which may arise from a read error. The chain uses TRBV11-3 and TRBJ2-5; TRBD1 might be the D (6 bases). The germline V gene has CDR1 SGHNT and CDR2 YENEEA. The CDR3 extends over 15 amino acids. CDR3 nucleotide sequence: TGTGTCAGCAGTTCCTGGATAGGGGGATTGGAGACCCAGTACTTC. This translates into CVSSSWIGGLETQYF.

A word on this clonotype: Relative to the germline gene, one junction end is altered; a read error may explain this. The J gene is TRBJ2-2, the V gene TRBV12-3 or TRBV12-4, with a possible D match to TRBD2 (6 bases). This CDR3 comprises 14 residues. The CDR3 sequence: CASSKTEGPGELLF. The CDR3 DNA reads TGTGCCAGTAGTAAGACGGAGGGTCCCGGGGAGCTGTTATTT.

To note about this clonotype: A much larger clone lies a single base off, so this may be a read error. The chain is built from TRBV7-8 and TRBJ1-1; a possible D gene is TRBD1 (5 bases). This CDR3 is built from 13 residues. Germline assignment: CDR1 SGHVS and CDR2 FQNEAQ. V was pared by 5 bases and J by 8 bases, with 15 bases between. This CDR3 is CASSPGCGREAFF. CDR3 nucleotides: TGTGCCAGCAGCCCAGGGTGTGGGAGGGAAGCTTTCTTT.

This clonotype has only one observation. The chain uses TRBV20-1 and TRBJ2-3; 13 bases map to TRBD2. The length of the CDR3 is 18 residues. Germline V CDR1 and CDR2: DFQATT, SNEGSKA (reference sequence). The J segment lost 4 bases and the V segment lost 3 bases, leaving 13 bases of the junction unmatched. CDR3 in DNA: TGCAGTGCTAGCGGACTAGCGGGAGCGGGCATTATGTCAGATACGCAGTATTTT. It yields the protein CSASGLAGAGIMSDTQYF.

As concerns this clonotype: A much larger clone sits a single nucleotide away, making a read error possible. The CDR3, as DNA: TGTGCCAGCAGTTACACTAGCGGAACAGTAAAGTACGAGCAGTACTTC. This encodes CASSYTSGTVKYEQYF. This chain joins TRBV6-5 and TRBJ2-7, with 8 bases lining up with TRBD2. The CDR3 extends over 16 amino acids. Trimming took 2 bases from V and 4 from J; bases not matched to a gene: 10. CDR1 is MNHEY, CDR2 SVGAGI, per germline.

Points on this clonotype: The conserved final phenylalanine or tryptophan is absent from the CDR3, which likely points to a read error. The CDR3 reads CVSSPYSGGQETQYS. Written as DNA, the CDR3 is TGTGTCAGCAGTCCTTATAGCGGGGGACAAGAGACCCAGTACTCC. V gene TRBV12-3 or TRBV12-4 combines with J gene TRBJ2-5, with 9 nucleotides matching TRBD2. This CDR3 is built from 15 residues.

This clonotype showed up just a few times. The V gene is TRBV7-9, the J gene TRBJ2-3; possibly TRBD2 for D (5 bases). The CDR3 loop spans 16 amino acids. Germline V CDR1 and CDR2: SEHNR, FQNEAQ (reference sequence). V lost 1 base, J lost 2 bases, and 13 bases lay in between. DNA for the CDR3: TGTGCCAGCAGCTTAGATTTCGGACTTCACACAGATACGCAGTATTTT. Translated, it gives CASSLDFGLHTDTQYF.

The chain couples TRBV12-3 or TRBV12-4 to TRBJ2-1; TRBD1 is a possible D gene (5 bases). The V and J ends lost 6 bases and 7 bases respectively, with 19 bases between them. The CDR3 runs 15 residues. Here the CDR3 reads CASSLETVKQNEQFF. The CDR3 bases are TGTGCCAGCAGCCTCGAGACAGTCAAACAAAATGAGCAGTTCTTC.

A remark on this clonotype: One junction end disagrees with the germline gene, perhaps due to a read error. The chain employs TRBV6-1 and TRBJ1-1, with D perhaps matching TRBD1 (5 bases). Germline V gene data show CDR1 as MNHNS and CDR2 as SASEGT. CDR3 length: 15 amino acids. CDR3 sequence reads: CASSGGLGVNIEAFF. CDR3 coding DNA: TGTGCCAGCAGTGGTGGGTTAGGGGTGAACATTGAAGCTTTCTTT.

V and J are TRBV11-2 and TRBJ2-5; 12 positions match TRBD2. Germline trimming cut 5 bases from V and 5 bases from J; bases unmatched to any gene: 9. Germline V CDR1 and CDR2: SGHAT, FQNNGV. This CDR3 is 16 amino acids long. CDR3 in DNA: TGTGCCAGCAGCCCCATGGTACTAGCGGGAGGTGAGACCCAGTACTTC. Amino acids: CASSPMVLAGGETQYF.

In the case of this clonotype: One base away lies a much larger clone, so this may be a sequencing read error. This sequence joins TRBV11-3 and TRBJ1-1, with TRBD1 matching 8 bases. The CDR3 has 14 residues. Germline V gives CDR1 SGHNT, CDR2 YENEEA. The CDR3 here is CANSSGQVNTEAFF. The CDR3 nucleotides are TGTGCCAACAGCTCGGGACAGGTGAACACTGAAGCTTTCTTT.

CDR3 amino acids: CASSIRTGGAADMQHF. The CDR3 bases are TGTGCCAGCAGTATTCGGACAGGGGGCGCGGCAGATATGCAGCATTTT. V gene TRBV5-4 combines with J gene TRBJ2-3, with 11 nucleotides matching TRBD1. With the DNA end fitting TRBJ1-5 better, the J assignment may be wrong. The CDR3 extends over 16 amino acids. The V gene's germline CDR1 is SGHNT and CDR2 YYREEE (reference sequence).

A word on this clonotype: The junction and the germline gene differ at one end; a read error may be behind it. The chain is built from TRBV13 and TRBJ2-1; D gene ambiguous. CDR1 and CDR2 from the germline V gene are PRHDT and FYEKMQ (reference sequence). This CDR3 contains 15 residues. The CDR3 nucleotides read TGTGCCAGCAGCTTGGGAAGTAGCCCCGACAATGAGCAGTCCTTC. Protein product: CASSLGSSPDNEQSF.

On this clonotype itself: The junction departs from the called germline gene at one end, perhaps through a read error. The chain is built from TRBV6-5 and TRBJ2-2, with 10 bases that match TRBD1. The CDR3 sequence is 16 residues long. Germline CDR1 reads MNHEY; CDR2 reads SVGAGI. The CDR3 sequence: CASCGAPGQGSGELFF. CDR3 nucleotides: TGTGCCAGCTGTGGGGCTCCGGGACAGGGGTCCGGGGAGCTATTTTTT.

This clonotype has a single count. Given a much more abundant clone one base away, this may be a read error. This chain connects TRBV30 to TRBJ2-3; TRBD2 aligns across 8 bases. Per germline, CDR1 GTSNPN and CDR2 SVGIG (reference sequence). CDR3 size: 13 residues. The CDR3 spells CVWVSGGADTQYF. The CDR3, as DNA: TGTGTCTGGGTCTCCGGGGGGGCAGATACGCAGTATTTT.

CDR3 nucleotide sequence: TGTGCCAGCAGTTTCTCGAACCAGGGGGGAGTGTACGTC. Its protein is CASSFSNQGGVYV. The chain carries TRBV6-5 and TRBJ2-7, with D maybe TRBD1 (7 bases). Per germline, CDR1 MNHEY and CDR2 SVGAGI. CDR3 length equals 13 residues. The V end lost 4 bases, the J end lost 12 bases, and 19 bases lay between the germline ends.

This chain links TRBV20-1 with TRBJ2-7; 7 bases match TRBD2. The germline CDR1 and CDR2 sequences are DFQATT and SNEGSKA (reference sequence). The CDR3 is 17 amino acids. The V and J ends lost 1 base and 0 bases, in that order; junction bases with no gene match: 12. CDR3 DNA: TGCAGTGCTAGAGGTCCCTCTCATAGCGGGCCCTCCTACGAGCAGTACGTC. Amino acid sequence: CSARGPSHSGPSYEQYV.

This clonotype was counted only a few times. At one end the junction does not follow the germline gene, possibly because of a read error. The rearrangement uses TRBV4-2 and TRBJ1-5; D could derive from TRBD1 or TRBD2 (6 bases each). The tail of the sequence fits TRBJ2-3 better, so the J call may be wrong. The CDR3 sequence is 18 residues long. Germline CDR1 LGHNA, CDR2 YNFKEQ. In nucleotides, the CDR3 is TGTGCCAGTAGCCGAGGGGGTTTTAGCGGCATTAGCAATCAGCCCCAGTATTTT. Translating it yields CASSRGGFSGISNQPQYF.

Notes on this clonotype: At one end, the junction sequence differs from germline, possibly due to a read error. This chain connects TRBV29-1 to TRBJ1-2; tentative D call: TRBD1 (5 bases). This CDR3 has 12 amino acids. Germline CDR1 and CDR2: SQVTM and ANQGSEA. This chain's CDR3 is CSVERGNFGYAF. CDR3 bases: TGCAGCGTCGAGCGGGGGAACTTTGGCTACGCCTTC.

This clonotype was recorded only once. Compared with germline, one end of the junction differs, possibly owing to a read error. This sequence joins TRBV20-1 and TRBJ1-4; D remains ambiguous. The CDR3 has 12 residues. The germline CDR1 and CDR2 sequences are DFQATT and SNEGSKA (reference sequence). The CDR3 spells CSASGGDEKLFF. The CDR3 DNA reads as TGCAGTGCTAGCGGTGGAGATGAAAAACTATTTTTT.

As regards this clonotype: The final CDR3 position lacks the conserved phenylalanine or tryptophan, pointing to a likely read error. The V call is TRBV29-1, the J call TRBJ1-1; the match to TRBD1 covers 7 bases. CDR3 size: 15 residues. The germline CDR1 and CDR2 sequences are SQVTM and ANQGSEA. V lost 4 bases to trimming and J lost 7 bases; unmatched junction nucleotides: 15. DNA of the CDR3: TGCAGCGTTGTTTTAGGGGGCGAGGTACACGGTGAAGCTTTCTTA. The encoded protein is CSVVLGGEVHGEAFL.